The 8 T cell receptor beta chains below all came from one sample that was sequenced in a study of shared clonotypes between healthy human individuals. Sequencing was performed with immunoSEQ multiplex PCR; in TCRdb, only in-frame clones are kept and a portion is missing. The table has 2 million to 2.5 million clones, just over 90% seen once. Sequences were obtained from naive CD4+ T cells from PBMCs. The subset was: CD45RA+ positively selected. The receptor set was obtained from a man aged 18 to 29 in good health. Some clones in this sample may be carry-over from other donors' samples.

This clone was detected only a few times. The chain couples TRBV28 to TRBJ2-2; D perhaps matches TRBD1 (6 bases). The V gene lost 10 bases and the J gene lost 2 bases, with 11 bases spanning the gap. CDR3 length equals 13 residues. CDR1 is MDHEN, CDR2 SYDVKM, per germline. CDR3 region: CATGDTNTGELFF. DNA for the CDR3: TGTGCCACCGGGGACACTAACACCGGGGAGCTGTTTTTT.

J is TRBJ1-2 and V is TRBV30, with D perhaps TRBD1 (6 bases). The V gene lost 4 bases and the J gene lost 7 bases, with 22 bases spanning the gap. There are 15 residues in the CDR3. Germline-derived CDR1 and CDR2 are GTSNPN and SVGIG (reference sequence). The CDR3 loop is CAWTPEGGGAAGYTF. DNA for the CDR3: TGTGCCTGGACCCCCGAGGGGGGGGGCGCGGCTGGCTACACCTTC.

The chain has TRBV7-9 and TRBJ1-1; 11 bases line up with TRBD1. Germline values: CDR1 SEHNR, CDR2 FQNEAQ (reference sequence). The CDR3 has 14 amino acids. Trimming cost V 2 bases and J 8 bases; bases outside gene matches: 4. Here the CDR3 reads CASSLPDRGREAFF. CDR3 DNA: TGTGCCAGCAGCTTACCGGACAGGGGGCGAGAAGCTTTCTTT.

The V and J genes are TRBV5-4 and TRBJ1-1; 7 bases are shared with TRBD1. The CDR3 totals 14 residues. Trimming cost V 5 bases and J 1 base; bases outside gene matches: 5. Germline CDR1 reads SGHNT; CDR2 reads YYREEE (reference sequence). The CDR3 DNA sequence: TGTGCCAGCAGAGAGACAGGGTCGAACACTGAAGCTTTCTTT. The encoded protein is CASRETGSNTEAFF.

This clone has a single count. This chain uses TRBV28 with TRBJ1-3; maybe TRBD1 (6 bases). Trimming shortened V by 6 bases and J by 1 base, and 19 bases separated the two germline ends. In germline, CDR1 is MDHEN, CDR2 SYDVKM. This CDR3 is 17 amino acids long. CDR3 in DNA: TGTGCCAGCAGAGTAACAGGGATTCATACTTCTGGAAACACCATATATTTT. Translation gives CASRVTGIHTSGNTIYF.

In this sample, this clone turned up once. Other DNA sequences within the sample encode an identical CDR3. V is TRBV14 and J is TRBJ1-1; D gene uncertain. The germline V gene has CDR1 SGHDN and CDR2 FVKESK. The CDR3 covers 13 residues. Trimming shortened V by 8 bases and J by 0 bases, and 10 bases separated the two germline ends. DNA of the CDR3: TGTGCCAGCTCACGATCGATGAACACTGAAGCTTTCTTT. Its translation: CASSRSMNTEAFF.

As regards this clone: Different DNA sequences within this sample yield the same CDR3. The gene calls are TRBV7-9 and TRBJ2-7, with 9 bases matching TRBD1. The V segment lost 2 bases and the J segment 3 bases; nucleotides outside the gene matches: 2. The germline V gene encodes CDR1 SEHNR and CDR2 FQNEAQ (reference sequence). The CDR3 is 14 amino acids. CDR3 sequence reads: CASSLWDRDYEQYF. The CDR3 DNA follows: TGTGCCAGCAGCTTATGGGACAGGGACTACGAGCAGTACTTC.

The V call is TRBV2, the J call TRBJ2-3, with TRBD1 identical over 9 bases. J was trimmed by 6 bases and V by 6 bases; bases with no gene match: 7. Per the germline V gene, CDR1 is SNHLY and CDR2 is FYNNEI. This CDR3 is 14 amino acids long. The CDR3 bases are TGTGCCAGCAGCACAGGGGGCGTAGTGGATACGCAGTATTTT. Its translation is CASSTGGVVDTQYF.